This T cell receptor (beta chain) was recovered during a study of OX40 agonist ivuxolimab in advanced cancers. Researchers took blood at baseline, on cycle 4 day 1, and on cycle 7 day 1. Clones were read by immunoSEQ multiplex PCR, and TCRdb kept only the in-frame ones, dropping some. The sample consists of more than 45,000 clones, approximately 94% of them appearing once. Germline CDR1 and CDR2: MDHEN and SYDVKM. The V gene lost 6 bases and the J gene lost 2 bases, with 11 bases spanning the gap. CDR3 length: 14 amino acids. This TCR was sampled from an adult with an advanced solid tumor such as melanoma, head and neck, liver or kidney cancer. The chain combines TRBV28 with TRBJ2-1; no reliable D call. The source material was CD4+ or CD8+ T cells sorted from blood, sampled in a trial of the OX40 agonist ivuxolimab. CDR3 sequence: CASSPVGAYNEQFF. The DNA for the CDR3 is TGTGCCAGCAGCCCTGTTGGGGCCTACAATGAGCAGTTCTTC.